This TCR beta chain appears in the sequencing data of a study of control samples from healthy donors and cancer patients. The repertoire was sequenced with immunoSEQ multiplex PCR; TCRdb's copy has only in-frame clones and lacks some. This repertoire shows some 94,000 clones, approximately 86% found once; its top ten account for 1.3%. V dropped 4 bases and J dropped 2; count of bases not matched to a gene: 4. CDR3 length: 15 amino acids. The germline V gene has CDR1 SGDLS and CDR2 YYNGEE. V is TRBV9 and J is TRBJ1-3; the match to TRBD1 covers 9 bases. The TCR originated in a woman aged 45-59 years in good health. Input material: blood. CDR3 residues: CASSLQGATGNTIYF. The CDR3 nucleotides are TGTGCCAGCAGCCTACAGGGGGCCACTGGAAACACCATATATTTT. Full variable domain (outside the CDR3, taken from reference TRBV9 and TRBJ1-3): DSGVTQTPKHLITATGQRVTLRCSPRSGDLSVYWYQQSLDQGLQFLIQYYNGEERAKGNILERFSAQQFPDLHSELNLSSLELGDSALYFCASSLQGATGNTIYFGEGSWLTVV.